This passage covers 16 T cell receptor beta chains from one sample sequenced in a study of T cell responses to AZD1222 COVID-19 vaccine. Clones were sequenced by immunoSEQ multiplex PCR, and TCRdb holds only the in-frame ones, with some missing. Of fewer than 150,000 clones listed, approximately 91% are singletons. The sample in question was peripheral blood, obtained on day 0 of AZD1222 vaccination. These receptor sequences come from an adult in good health.

This rearrangement joins TRBV4-1 to TRBJ2-7; D perhaps matches TRBD2 (6 bases). CDR3 length equals 14 residues. V shed 1 base and J shed 1 base, with 8 bases lying between them. CDR1 and CDR2 from the germline V gene are MGHRA and YSYEKL. CDR3 protein: CASSQGGGSYEQYF. The CDR3 region has the DNA TGCGCCAGCAGCCAAGGTGGAGGGTCCTACGAGCAGTACTTC.

The DNA of the CDR3 is TGTGCCAGCAGACTAGCGGACCTTTACAATGAGCAGTTCTTC. Amino acid sequence: CASRLADLYNEQFF. The chain is built from TRBV2 and TRBJ2-1; 8 bases are a match to TRBD2. CDR1 SNHLY and CDR2 FYNNEI come from the germline V gene. The V segment lost 6 bases and the J segment 4 bases; nucleotides outside the gene matches: 5. CDR3 size: 14 residues.

V and J are TRBV24-1 and TRBJ1-6; D gene ambiguous. V was shortened by 9 bases and J by 7 bases, with 12 bases between the two germline ends. The CDR3 spans 13 residues. The germline CDR1 and CDR2 sequences are KGHDR and SFDVKD. The CDR3 region has the DNA TGTGCCACCCCCTCTCAGCGGAATTCACCCCTCCACTTT. Residues: CATPSQRNSPLHF.

V gene TRBV9 combines with J gene TRBJ2-5; TRBD2 agrees at 7 bases. This CDR3 contains 15 residues. CDR1 and CDR2 from the germline V gene are SGDLS and YYNGEE. J was trimmed by 5 bases and V by 0 bases; bases with no gene match: 7. The CDR3 DNA follows: TGTGCCAGCAGCGTAGCGGCGGGAGTCTTGGAGACCCAGTACTTC. As protein: CASSVAAGVLETQYF.

J is TRBJ1-2 and V is TRBV28; D is possibly TRBD1 (5 bases). The CDR3 length is 12 residues. The V end lost 5 bases, the J end lost 6 bases, and 10 bases lay between the germline ends. Germline V CDR1 and CDR2: MDHEN, SYDVKM. The CDR3 coding sequence is TGTGCCAGCAGTCAGGGACGGAATGGCTACACCTTC. This gives the protein CASSQGRNGYTF.

The V and J genes are TRBV5-4 and TRBJ1-3; TRBD1 matches at 7 bases. Germline V lookup: CDR1 SGHNT, CDR2 YYREEE (reference sequence). The CDR3 spans 17 residues. J lost 4 bases, V lost 0 bases, and 10 bases had no gene match. The CDR3 nucleotides read TGTGCCAGCAGCTTGGGGCTGATTGGGACAGTCGGAAACACCATATATTTT. It yields the protein CASSLGLIGTVGNTIYF.

The rearrangement links TRBV28 to TRBJ1-1, with D hard to call. The CDR3 length is 13 residues. Trimming pared 6 bases from V and 1 base from J, leaving 9 bases between. Germline CDR1 MDHEN, CDR2 SYDVKM. CDR3 protein: CASSQPANTEAFF. The CDR3 region has the DNA TGTGCCAGCAGCCAGCCAGCGAACACTGAAGCTTTCTTT.

This clone was detected ten times or more. This chain uses TRBV18 with TRBJ1-2, with 7 nucleotides matching TRBD1. Per germline, CDR1 KGHSH and CDR2 LQKENI. The CDR3 runs to 14 residues. J gave up 7 bases and V 4 bases, and 9 bases lay outside the gene matches. The CDR3 DNA sequence: TGTGCCAGCTCACAAAGGGACAGCCGGCCTGGCTACACCTTC. It encodes CASSQRDSRPGYTF. Full variable domain (missing parts from reference TRBV18 and TRBJ1-2): NAGVMQNPRHLVRRRGQEARLRCSPMKGHSHVYWYRQLPEEGLKFMVYLQKENIIDESGMPKERFSAEFPKEGPSILRIQQVVRGDSAAYFCASSQRDSRPGYTFGSGTRLTVV.

The chain uses TRBV6-1 and TRBJ1-2, with TRBD1 as a possible D gene (6 bases). Trimming cost V 1 base and J 1 base, with 16 bases left between them. CDR3 length: 17 residues. CDR1 and CDR2 from the germline V gene are MNHNS and SASEGT. The chain's CDR3 is CASSEVGSDRLNYGYTF. DNA of the CDR3: TGTGCCAGCAGTGAAGTGGGGTCGGACAGACTTAACTATGGCTACACCTTC.

The CDR3 DNA is TGTGCCAGCAGCCAGGGGGGAGGCAATCAGCCCCAGCATTTT. The encoded protein is CASSQGGGNQPQHF. The V and J genes are TRBV6-4 and TRBJ1-5, with TRBD1 matching over 7 bases. CDR3 size: 14 residues. Germline loops: CDR1 MRHNA, CDR2 SNTAGT. J lost 2 bases, V lost 6 bases, and 4 bases had no gene match.

This chain joins TRBV28 and TRBJ1-2; the D gene is possibly TRBD1 (5 bases). This CDR3 spans 14 amino acids. CDR1 is MDHEN and CDR2 is SYDVKM in the germline V gene. Trimming shortened V by 3 bases and J by 5 bases, and 13 bases separated the two germline ends. The CDR3 region has the DNA TGTGCCAGCAGTTTTAGGACATCGGGTTATGGCTACACCTTC. It is translated as CASSFRTSGYGYTF.

CDR3 protein: CASSYDRGSYNEQFF. In DNA, the CDR3 is TGTGCCAGCAGTTACGACAGGGGGTCCTACAATGAGCAGTTCTTC. The chain has TRBV6-5 and TRBJ2-1; 9 bases align to TRBD1. Germline V gene sequence: CDR1 MNHEY, CDR2 SVGAGI. The CDR3 contains 15 residues. V was clipped by 2 bases and J by 1 base; unmatched bases: 0.

The V call is TRBV12-5, the J call TRBJ1-1, with a possible D match to TRBD1 (5 bases). Germline values: CDR1 LGHNT, CDR2 FRNRAP. The CDR3 has 13 residues. V lost 5 bases, J lost 3 bases, and 10 bases lay in between. The DNA for the CDR3 is TGTGCTAGTGGTCCGGGGCTACACACTGAAGCTTTCTTT. It translates to CASGPGLHTEAFF.

The V and J genes are TRBV4-1 and TRBJ1-2; possibly TRBD1 for D (6 bases). The CDR3 extends over 16 amino acids. Trimming stripped 3 bases from V and 6 bases from J, with 20 bases between. The germline CDR1 and CDR2 sequences are MGHRA and YSYEKL. This chain's CDR3 is CASSQLPWTVADGYTF. DNA of the CDR3: TGCGCCAGCAGCCAGCTCCCATGGACAGTCGCGGATGGCTACACCTTC.

About this clone: A junction end diverges from the germline sequence, so it may reflect a read error. Other DNA variants within this sample encode the same CDR3. The chain links TRBV2 to TRBJ1-1; D gene unclear. The germline CDR1 and CDR2 sequences are SNHLY and FYNNEI. The CDR3 has 11 amino acids. This CDR3 reads CASLKTVEAFF. The CDR3 DNA sequence: TGTGCCAGCTTGAAGACCGTGGAAGCTTTCTTC.

The chain has TRBV4-1 and TRBJ1-1, with D possibly matching TRBD1 (5 bases). Per the germline V gene, CDR1 is MGHRA and CDR2 is YSYEKL. Trimming took off 1 base at V and 4 bases at J, with 16 bases between the two ends. CDR3 length: 16 amino acids. CDR3: CASSQGQGSGSTEAFF. The CDR3 DNA follows: TGCGCCAGCAGCCAAGGGCAGGGATCTGGAAGCACTGAAGCTTTCTTT.